This TCR beta chain was sequenced in a study of prognosis after radiotherapy for stage I lung cancer. Study context: In this cohort, every patient with non-small cell lung cancer was regarded as medically inoperable.

Findings of the study overall: Median unique TCR clones dropped from approximately 10,000 to 7,000 after stereotactic body radiation therapy.

The genomic DNA TCR beta CDR3 region underwent two rounds of multiplex PCR. Gene-specific primers for each TRBV and TRBJ gene drove first-round PCR. Each CDR3 protein gets one entry after TCRdb re-called the multiplex PCR reads with MiXCR. The sample has fewer than 40,000 distinct CDR3 sequences; nearly 35% are singletons. Germline V gene data show CDR1 as SGHRS and CDR2 as YFSETQ. CDR3 length equals 15 residues. Trimming removed 3 bases from V and 6 bases from J; junction bases left unmatched: 4. On this clonotype: Its antigen is unknown.

This TCR was recovered from a donor aged 50 or older with non-small cell lung cancer. The rearrangement joins TRBV5-1 to TRBJ2-7, with 15 positions matching TRBD2. The starting material was PBMCs, obtained before or after stereotactic body radiation therapy (not recorded which). CDR3 in DNA: TGCGCCAGCAGCTATGGACTAGCGGGAGGGAGCGAGCAGTACTTC. It codes for CASSYGLAGGSEQYF.